This entry lists 21 T cell receptor beta chains sequenced from one sample in a study of Ad26.COV2.S vaccination and SARS-CoV-2 variants. Specified treatment: approximately 18 received Ad26.COV2.S at low or high dose, single or two shots; several received placebo; per-sample allocation not given. It was on day 63 after the first vaccine or placebo injection that samples were taken. Profiled with immunoSEQ multiplex PCR; TCRdb holds only in-frame clones, not every one. The repertoire has roughly 500,000 clones, about 83% of them found once; the top ten carry roughly 13%. This specimen consisted of peripheral blood, obtained in a trial of Ad26.COV2.S vaccine versus placebo. The origin of the receptors is a person aged 18-60 years who received the Ad26.COV2.S COVID-19 vaccine or a placebo.

The CDR3 spells CASSSGSGVGGYTF. The CDR3 DNA sequence: TGTGCCAGCAGCTCCGGATCTGGGGTCGGGGGCTACACCTTC. The chain joins TRBV3-1 (or the pseudogene TRBV3-2) to TRBJ1-2; D remains unclear. CDR1 is LGHDT and CDR2 is YNNKEL in the germline V gene (reference sequence). The CDR3 sequence is 14 residues long. Trimming cost V 5 bases and J 8 bases, with 18 bases left between them.

The rearrangement links TRBV11-2 to TRBJ2-1, with TRBD2 matching over 7 bases. This CDR3 is built from 14 residues. Trimming removed 2 bases from V and 8 bases from J; junction bases left unmatched: 6. CDR1 is SGHAT and CDR2 is FQNNGV in the germline V gene. This CDR3 is CASSLSVGRDEQFF. As DNA, the CDR3 is TGTGCCAGCAGCTTATCTGTAGGGAGGGATGAGCAGTTCTTC.

V is TRBV30 and J is TRBJ2-1; no definite D call. Trimming stripped 0 bases from V and 9 bases from J, with 15 bases between. This CDR3 spans 14 amino acids. CDR1 is GTSNPN, CDR2 SVGIG, per germline (reference sequence). The CDR3 region is CAWSVLFSESEQFF. Here the CDR3 DNA reads TGTGCCTGGAGTGTACTCTTTTCGGAGAGTGAGCAGTTCTTC.

The sample holds a few counts of this clone. V is TRBV19 and J is TRBJ1-5, with 12 bases that match TRBD1. Germline values: CDR1 LNHDA, CDR2 SQIVND (reference sequence). V lost 7 bases, J lost 6 bases, and 10 bases stayed unmatched. CDR3 length equals 16 residues. In nucleotides, the CDR3 is TGTGCCAGTAACCACGCCGGGACAGGGGGCTCTCAGCCCCAGCATTTT. This gives the protein CASNHAGTGGSQPQHF.

This clone was picked up many times. V is TRBV11-2 and J is TRBJ2-1; 10 positions agree with TRBD2. The ends lost 1 base at V and 7 bases at J; junction bases unmatched: 16. Germline CDR1 and CDR2: SGHAT and FQNNGV. This CDR3 has 19 residues. In DNA, the CDR3 is TGTGCCAGCAGCTTAGGGCCTAGCGGGAGATGGGCTATGGTGAATGAGCAGTTCTTC. The encoded protein is CASSLGPSGRWAMVNEQFF.

This chain uses TRBV11-2 with TRBJ2-1; 9 positions agree with TRBD2. Trimming removed 5 bases from V and 6 bases from J; junction bases left unmatched: 11. The length of the CDR3 is 16 residues. Germline CDR1 and CDR2: SGHAT and FQNNGV. The CDR3: CASSPRVAGDPNEQFF. The CDR3, as DNA: TGTGCCAGCAGCCCCCGGGTAGCGGGAGACCCCAATGAGCAGTTCTTC. The whole variable domain, filled in from reference TRBV11-2 and TRBJ2-1, reads EAGVAQSPRYKIIEKRQSVAFWCNPISGHATLYWYQQILGQGPKLLIQFQNNGVVDDSQLPKDRFSAERLKGVDSTLKIQPAKLEDSAVYLCASSPRVAGDPNEQFFGPGTRLTVL.

The CDR3 loop is CATSAAGSTEAFF. CDR3 coding DNA: TGTGCCACCAGTGCCGCAGGCTCCACTGAAGCTTTCTTT. This chain uses TRBV24-1 with TRBJ1-1; D remains unclear. Germline lookup yields CDR1 KGHDR and CDR2 SFDVKD. V was trimmed by 5 bases and J by 4 bases, leaving 10 bases between them. The CDR3 covers 13 residues.

This sequence joins TRBV28 and TRBJ1-2; 7 bases are shared with TRBD1. The V gene end was trimmed by 1 base and the J gene end by 8 bases; junction bases not matched to a gene: 7. The length of the CDR3 is 14 residues. Germline V gene lookup returns CDR1 MDHEN and CDR2 SYDVKM. As DNA, the CDR3 is TGTGCCAGCAGTTTATCGGGACAGTCTGGAGGCTACACCTTC. It yields the protein CASSLSGQSGGYTF.

The gene calls are TRBV15 and TRBJ2-3; TRBD2 might be the D (5 bases). V was shortened by 3 bases and J by 2 bases, with 12 bases between the two germline ends. This CDR3 is built from 15 residues. Germline loops: CDR1 LNHNV, CDR2 YYDKDF (reference sequence). CDR3 loop: CATSSPGSVTDTQYF. The CDR3 DNA follows: TGTGCCACCAGCAGTCCGGGGAGCGTCACAGATACGCAGTATTTT.

The chain recombines TRBV4-1 with TRBJ2-2; no definite D call. Trimming stripped 1 base from V and 1 base from J, with 7 bases between. The CDR3 runs to 15 residues. The germline V gene has CDR1 MGHRA and CDR2 YSYEKL. In DNA form, the CDR3 reads TGCGCCAGCAGCCAAGTTCATTTGAACACCGGGGAGCTGTTTTTT. Amino acids: CASSQVHLNTGELFF.

The sample holds a few counts of this clone. V is TRBV10-3 and J is TRBJ2-7, with TRBD1 matching over 9 bases. CDR3 length: 20 residues. Germline V gene sequence: CDR1 ENHRY, CDR2 SYGVKD. With V trimmed by 5 bases and J by 6 bases, 26 bases remained unmatched. The CDR3 DNA reads as TGTGCCATCAGTCTCTTACCCGGGACAGGGATTCTTCGGGAGAATAGCGAGCAGTACTTC. This gives the protein CAISLLPGTGILRENSEQYF.

This rearrangement joins TRBV30 to TRBJ1-1; unclear D gene. The germline V gene has CDR1 GTSNPN and CDR2 SVGIG (reference sequence). V gave up 1 base and J gave up 0 bases, with 3 bases separating them. This CDR3 spans 12 amino acids. The chain's CDR3 is CAWSGLNTEAFF. DNA of the CDR3: TGTGCCTGGAGTGGACTGAACACTGAAGCTTTCTTT.

This chain connects TRBV18 to TRBJ2-2; TRBD2 aligns across 13 bases. The CDR3 length is 15 residues. The V segment lost 4 bases and the J segment 5 bases; nucleotides outside the gene matches: 1. Germline values: CDR1 KGHSH, CDR2 LQKENI. In DNA, the CDR3 is TGTGCCAGCTCACGGGGACTAGCGGGAACCGGGGAGCTGTTTTTT. This encodes CASSRGLAGTGELFF.

This clone was seen just once. The chain carries TRBV10-2 and TRBJ1-5; D is unresolved. The CDR3 extends over 13 amino acids. V dropped 3 bases and J dropped 3 bases, with 6 bases sitting between them. Germline V gives CDR1 WSHSY, CDR2 SAAADI. CDR3 DNA sequence: TGCGCCAGCAGTGATAGGGTCAATCAGCCCCAGCATTTT. It encodes CASSDRVNQPQHF.

V is TRBV27 and J is TRBJ2-1, with 8 bases identical to TRBD2. In germline, CDR1 is MNHEY, CDR2 SMNVEV (reference sequence). The CDR3 is 13 amino acids. With 0 bases clipped from V and 14 bases from J, the junction kept 6 bases outside the gene matches. CDR3 in amino acids: CASSLSPTSEEFF. CDR3 DNA: TGTGCCAGCAGTTTATCCCCGACTAGCGAGGAGTTCTTC.

Notes on this clone: A read error may account for a junction end that differs from germline. The chain combines TRBV28 with TRBJ1-5, with D perhaps matching TRBD1 (5 bases). Germline V lookup: CDR1 MDHEN, CDR2 SYDVKM. This CDR3 region has 15 residues. The chain's CDR3 is CASSFAGGSNQAQHF. For the CDR3, the DNA is TGTGCCAGCAGTTTTGCCGGGGGGAGCAATCAGGCCCAGCATTTT.

A single count supports this clone. The V call is TRBV28, the J call TRBJ2-4; 10 bases map to TRBD2. Germline V lookup: CDR1 MDHEN, CDR2 SYDVKM. J was trimmed by 1 base and V by 5 bases; bases with no gene match: 11. The CDR3 has 18 amino acids. CDR3 in DNA: TGTGCCAGCAGTCCCCACCCTAGCGGGAGAGGGGCCAAAAACATTCAGTACTTC. This codes for CASSPHPSGRGAKNIQYF.

The chain uses TRBV19 and TRBJ2-3; 11 nucleotides line up with TRBD2. Germline CDR1 LNHDA, CDR2 SQIVND (reference sequence). This CDR3 contains 14 residues. Trimming at V came to 8 bases and at J to 4 bases, leaving 5 bases not matched to a gene. The CDR3 sequence is CASRLAGGADTQYF. The CDR3 DNA follows: TGTGCCAGTCGGCTAGCGGGAGGCGCAGATACGCAGTATTTT.

V is TRBV7-9 and J is TRBJ1-1, with D uncertain. V was clipped by 8 bases and J by 1 base, with 5 bases between them. Germline V gene sequence: CDR1 SEHNR, CDR2 FQNEAQ (reference sequence). This CDR3 comprises 11 residues. The DNA of the CDR3 is TGTGCCAGCCGCCAGAACACTGAAGCTTTCTTT. Residues: CASRQNTEAFF.

This clone was observed a single time. V usage is TRBV10-1 and J usage is TRBJ2-5; D is perhaps TRBD2 (5 bases). The V gene's germline CDR1 is WNHNN and CDR2 SYGVQD (reference sequence). V was trimmed by 4 bases and J by 1 base, leaving 13 bases between them. The CDR3 is made up of 15 amino acids. The CDR3: CASSVTRRPQETQYF. DNA for the CDR3: TGCGCCAGCAGTGTGACACGGAGGCCCCAAGAGACCCAGTACTTC.

DNA for the CDR3: TGTGCCACCAGTGGACAGGGCAATCAGCCCCAGCATTTT. This sequence encodes CATSGQGNQPQHF. The J gene is TRBJ1-5, the V gene TRBV24-1, with TRBD1 as a possible D gene (6 bases). Germline CDR1 reads KGHDR; CDR2 reads SFDVKD. V was clipped by 5 bases and J by 2 bases, with 6 bases between them. The CDR3 runs 13 residues.